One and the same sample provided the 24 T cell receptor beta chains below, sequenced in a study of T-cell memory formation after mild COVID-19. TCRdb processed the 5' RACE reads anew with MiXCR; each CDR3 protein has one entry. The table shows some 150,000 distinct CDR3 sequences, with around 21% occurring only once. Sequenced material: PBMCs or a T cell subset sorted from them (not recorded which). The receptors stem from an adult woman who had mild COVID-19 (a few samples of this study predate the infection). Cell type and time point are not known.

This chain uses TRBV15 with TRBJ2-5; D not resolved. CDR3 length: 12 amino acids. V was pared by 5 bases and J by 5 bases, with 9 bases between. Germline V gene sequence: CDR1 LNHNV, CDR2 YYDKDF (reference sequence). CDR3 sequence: CATSFSRETQYF. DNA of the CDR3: TGTGCCACCAGCTTTAGTCGGGAGACCCAGTACTTC. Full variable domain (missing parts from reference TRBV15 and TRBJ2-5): DAMVIQNPRYQVTQFGKPVTLSCSQTLNHNVMYWYQQKSSQAPKLLFHYYDKDFNNEADTPDNFQSRRPNTSFCFLDIRSPGLGDTAMYLCATSFSRETQYFGPGTRLLVL.

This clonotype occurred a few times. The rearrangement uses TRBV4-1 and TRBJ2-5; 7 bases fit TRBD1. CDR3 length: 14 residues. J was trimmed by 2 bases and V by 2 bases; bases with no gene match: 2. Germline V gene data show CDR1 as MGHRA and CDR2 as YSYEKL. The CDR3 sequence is CASSQPGQQETQYF. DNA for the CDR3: TGCGCCAGCAGCCAACCGGGACAGCAAGAGACCCAGTACTTC.

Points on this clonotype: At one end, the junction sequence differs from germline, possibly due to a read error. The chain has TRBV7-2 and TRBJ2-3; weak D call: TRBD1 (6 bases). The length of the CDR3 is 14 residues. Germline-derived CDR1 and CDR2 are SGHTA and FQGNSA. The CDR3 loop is CASTLGQSTDTQYF. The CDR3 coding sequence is TGTGCCAGCACCTTAGGACAGAGCACAGATACGCAGTATTTT.

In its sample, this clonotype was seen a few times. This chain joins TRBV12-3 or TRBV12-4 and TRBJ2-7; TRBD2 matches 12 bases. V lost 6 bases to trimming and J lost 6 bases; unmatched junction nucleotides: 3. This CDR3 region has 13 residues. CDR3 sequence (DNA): TGTGCCAGCAGGACTAGCGGGAGTAGCGAGCAGTACTTC. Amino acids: CASRTSGSSEQYF.

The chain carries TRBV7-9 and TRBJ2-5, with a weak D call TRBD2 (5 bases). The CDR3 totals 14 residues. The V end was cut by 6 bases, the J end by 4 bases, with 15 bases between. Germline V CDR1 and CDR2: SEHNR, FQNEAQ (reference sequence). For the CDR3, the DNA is TGTGCCAGCAGACATCCGGTCGCGGGAGAGACCCAGTACTTC. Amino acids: CASRHPVAGETQYF.

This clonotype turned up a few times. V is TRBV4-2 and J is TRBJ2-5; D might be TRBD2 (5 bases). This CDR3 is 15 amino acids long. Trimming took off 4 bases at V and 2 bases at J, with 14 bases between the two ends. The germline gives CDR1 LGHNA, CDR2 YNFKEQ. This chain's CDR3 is CASSRHRGAQETQYF. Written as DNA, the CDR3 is TGTGCCAGCAGCCGCCACCGGGGTGCTCAAGAGACCCAGTACTTC.

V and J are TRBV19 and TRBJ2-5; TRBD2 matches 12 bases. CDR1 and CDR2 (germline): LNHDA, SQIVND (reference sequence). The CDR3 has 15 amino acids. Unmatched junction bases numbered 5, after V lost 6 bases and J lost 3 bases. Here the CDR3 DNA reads TGTGCCAGTAGCCACAGACTAGCGGGGGAAGAGACCCAGTACTTC. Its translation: CASSHRLAGEETQYF.

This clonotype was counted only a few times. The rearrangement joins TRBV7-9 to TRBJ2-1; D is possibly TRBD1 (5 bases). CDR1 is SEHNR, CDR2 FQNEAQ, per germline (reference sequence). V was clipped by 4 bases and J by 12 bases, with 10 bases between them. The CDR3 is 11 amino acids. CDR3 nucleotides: TGTGCCAGCAGCTACACAGGTGGGCAGTTCTTC. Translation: CASSYTGGQFF.

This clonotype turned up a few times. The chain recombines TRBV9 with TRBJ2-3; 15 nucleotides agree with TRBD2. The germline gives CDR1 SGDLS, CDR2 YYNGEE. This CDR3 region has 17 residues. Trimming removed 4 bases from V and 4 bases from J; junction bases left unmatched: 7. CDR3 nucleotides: TGTGCCAGCAGCACACCGGGACTAGCGGGGGGCTCAGATACGCAGTATTTT. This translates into CASSTPGLAGGSDTQYF. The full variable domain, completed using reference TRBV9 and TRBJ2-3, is DSGVTQTPKHLITATGQRVTLRCSPRSGDLSVYWYQQSLDQGLQFLIQYYNGEERAKGNILERFSAQQFPDLHSELNLSSLELGDSALYFCASSTPGLAGGSDTQYFGPGTRLTVL.

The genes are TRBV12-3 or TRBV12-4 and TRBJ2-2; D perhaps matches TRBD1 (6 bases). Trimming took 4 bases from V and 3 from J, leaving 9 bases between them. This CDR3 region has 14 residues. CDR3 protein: CASSWGRDTGELFF. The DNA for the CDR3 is TGTGCCAGCAGTTGGGGGCGCGACACCGGGGAGCTGTTTTTT.

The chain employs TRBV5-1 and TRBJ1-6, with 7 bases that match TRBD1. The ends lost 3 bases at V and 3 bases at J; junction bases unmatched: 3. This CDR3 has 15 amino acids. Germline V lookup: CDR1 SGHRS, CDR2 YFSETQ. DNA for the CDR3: TGCGCCAGCAGCTCCCGGGACAGCTATAATTCACCCCTCCACTTT. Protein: CASSSRDSYNSPLHF.

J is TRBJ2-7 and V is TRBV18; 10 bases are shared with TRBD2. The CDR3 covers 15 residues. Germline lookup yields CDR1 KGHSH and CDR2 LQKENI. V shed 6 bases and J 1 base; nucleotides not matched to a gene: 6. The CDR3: CASSSSGSGSYEQYF. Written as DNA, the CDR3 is TGTGCCAGCTCTTCTAGCGGGAGTGGGTCCTACGAGCAGTACTTC.

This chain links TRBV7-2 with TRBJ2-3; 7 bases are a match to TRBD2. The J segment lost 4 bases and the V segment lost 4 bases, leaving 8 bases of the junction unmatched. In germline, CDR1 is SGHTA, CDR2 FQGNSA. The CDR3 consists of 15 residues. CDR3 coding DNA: TGTGCCAGCAGCTCGCGCGGGAGCGGGCCAGATACGCAGTATTTT. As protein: CASSSRGSGPDTQYF.

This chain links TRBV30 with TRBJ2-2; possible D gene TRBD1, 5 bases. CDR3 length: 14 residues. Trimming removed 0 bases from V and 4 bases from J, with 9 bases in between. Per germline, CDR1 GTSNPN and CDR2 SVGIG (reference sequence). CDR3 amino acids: CAWSVRGITGELFF. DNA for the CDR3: TGTGCCTGGAGTGTAAGGGGTATCACCGGGGAGCTGTTTTTT.

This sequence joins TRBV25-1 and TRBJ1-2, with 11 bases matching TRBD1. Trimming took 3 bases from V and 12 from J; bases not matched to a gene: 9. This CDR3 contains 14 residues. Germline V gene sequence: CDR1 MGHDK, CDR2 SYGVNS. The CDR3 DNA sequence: TGTGCCAGCAGTGATAAAGGACAGGGGGCGCAGAACACCTTC. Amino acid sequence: CASSDKGQGAQNTF.

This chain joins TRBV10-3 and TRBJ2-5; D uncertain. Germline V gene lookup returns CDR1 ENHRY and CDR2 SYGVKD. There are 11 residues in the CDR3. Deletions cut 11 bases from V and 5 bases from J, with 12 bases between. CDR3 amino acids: CAVRGSETQYF. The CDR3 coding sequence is TGTGCCGTAAGAGGTAGCGAGACCCAGTACTTC.

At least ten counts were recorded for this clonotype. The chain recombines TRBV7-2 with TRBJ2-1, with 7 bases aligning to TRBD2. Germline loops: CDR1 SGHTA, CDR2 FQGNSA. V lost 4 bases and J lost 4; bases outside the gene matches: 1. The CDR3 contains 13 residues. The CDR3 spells CASSWTSYNEQFF. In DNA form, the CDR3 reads TGTGCCAGCAGCTGGACTAGTTACAATGAGCAGTTCTTC.

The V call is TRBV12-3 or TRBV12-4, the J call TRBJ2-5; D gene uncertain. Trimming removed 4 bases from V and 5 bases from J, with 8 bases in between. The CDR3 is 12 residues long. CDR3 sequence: CASSWNGETQYF. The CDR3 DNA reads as TGTGCCAGCAGTTGGAACGGTGAGACCCAGTACTTC.

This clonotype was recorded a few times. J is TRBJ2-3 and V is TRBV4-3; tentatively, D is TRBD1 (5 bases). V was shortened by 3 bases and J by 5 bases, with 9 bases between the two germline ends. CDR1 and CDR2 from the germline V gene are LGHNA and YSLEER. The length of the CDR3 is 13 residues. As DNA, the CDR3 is TGCGCCAGCAGCCAGGCGCAGGGAGATACGCAGTATTTT. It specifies CASSQAQGDTQYF.

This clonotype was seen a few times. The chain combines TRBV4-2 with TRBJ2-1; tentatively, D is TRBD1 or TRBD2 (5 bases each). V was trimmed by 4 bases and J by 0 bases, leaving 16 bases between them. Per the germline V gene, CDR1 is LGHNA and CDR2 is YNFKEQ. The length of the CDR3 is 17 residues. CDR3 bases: TGTGCCAGCAGCCGCCGGGTGGGGGAGAGCTCCTACAATGAGCAGTTCTTC. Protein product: CASSRRVGESSYNEQFF.

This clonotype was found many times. The CDR3 DNA reads TGTGCCAGCAGCCAACAAGCTCGAGGAATGAACACTGAAGCTTTCTTT. Translation gives CASSQQARGMNTEAFF. The rearrangement joins TRBV4-2 to TRBJ1-1; D gene unclear. Germline CDR1 LGHNA, CDR2 YNFKEQ. The germline V and J ends were trimmed by 2 bases and 0 bases, with 13 bases remaining between them. This CDR3 contains 16 residues.

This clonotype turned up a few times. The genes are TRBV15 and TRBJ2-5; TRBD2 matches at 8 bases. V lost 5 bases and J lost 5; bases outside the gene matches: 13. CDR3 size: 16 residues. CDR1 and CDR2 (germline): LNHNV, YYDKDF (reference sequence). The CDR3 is CATSLRASGRGETQYF. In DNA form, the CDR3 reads TGTGCCACCAGCTTACGAGCCTCCGGGAGGGGGGAGACCCAGTACTTC.

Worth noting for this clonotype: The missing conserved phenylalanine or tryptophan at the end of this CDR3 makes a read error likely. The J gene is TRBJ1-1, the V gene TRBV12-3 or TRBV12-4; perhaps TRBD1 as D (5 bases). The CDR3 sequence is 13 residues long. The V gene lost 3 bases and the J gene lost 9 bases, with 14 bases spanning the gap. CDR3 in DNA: TGTGCCAGCAGTTTGGGAGGGGCGGCGAAAGCTTTCTTA. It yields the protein CASSLGGAAKAFL.

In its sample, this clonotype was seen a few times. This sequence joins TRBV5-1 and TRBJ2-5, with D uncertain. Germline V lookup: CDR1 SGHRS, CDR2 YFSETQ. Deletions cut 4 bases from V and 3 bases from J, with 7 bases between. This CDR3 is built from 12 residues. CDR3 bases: TGCGCCAGCAGCCAGGAAAAAGAGACCCAGTACTTC. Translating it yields CASSQEKETQYF.